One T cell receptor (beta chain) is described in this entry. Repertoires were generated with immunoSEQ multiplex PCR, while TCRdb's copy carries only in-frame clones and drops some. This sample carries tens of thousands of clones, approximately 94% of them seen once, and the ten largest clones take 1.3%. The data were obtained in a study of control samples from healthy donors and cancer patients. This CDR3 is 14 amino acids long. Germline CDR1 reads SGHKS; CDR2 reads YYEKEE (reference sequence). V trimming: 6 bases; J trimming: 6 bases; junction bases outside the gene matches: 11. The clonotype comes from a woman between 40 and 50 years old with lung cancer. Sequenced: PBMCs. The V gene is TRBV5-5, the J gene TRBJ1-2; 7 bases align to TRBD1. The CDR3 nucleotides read TGTGCCAGCACCTTTAGACAGGGAACGGATGGCTACACCTTC. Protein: CASTFRQGTDGYTF.